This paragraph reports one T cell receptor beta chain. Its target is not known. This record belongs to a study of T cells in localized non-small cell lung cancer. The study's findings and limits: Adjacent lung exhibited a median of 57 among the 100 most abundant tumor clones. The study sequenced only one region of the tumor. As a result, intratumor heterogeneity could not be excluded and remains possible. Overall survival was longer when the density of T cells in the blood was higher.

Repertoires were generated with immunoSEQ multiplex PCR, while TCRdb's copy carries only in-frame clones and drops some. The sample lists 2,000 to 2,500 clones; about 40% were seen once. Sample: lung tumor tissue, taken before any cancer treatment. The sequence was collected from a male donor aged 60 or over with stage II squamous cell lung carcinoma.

This chain's CDR3 is CASSHSRGPGWYEQYF. The CDR3 bases are TGTGCCAGCAGCCACAGTAGGGGGCCGGGATGGTACGAGCAGTACTTC. The chain links TRBV11-3 to TRBJ2-7; 7 nucleotides agree with TRBD1. This CDR3 contains 16 residues. The germline gives CDR1 SGHNT, CDR2 YENEEA. V shed 5 bases and J 4 bases; nucleotides not matched to a gene: 14.